The rows below give T cell receptor beta chains drawn from one sample of a study of blood T cell repertoires in COVID-19. Measured with immunoSEQ multiplex PCR; TCRdb has only the in-frame clones, and not every one. Here the sample spans nearly 200,000 clones, roughly 84% being singletons. Sequenced sample: PBMCs or T cells enriched from blood (not recorded which). These receptors originate from a man aged 35 to 55 who had recovered from COVID-19. The CDR3 runs from the conserved cysteine through the conserved F or W. A D gene is named only where the DNA matches it firmly. Expanded clones get a size class; other rows say once, few or many, or leave the size out.

V	J	size	D	CDR3	DNA
TRBV19	TRBJ1-5	.	.	CASTLGTREQPQHF	TGTGCCAGTACCCTCGGGACACGAGAGCAGCCCCAGCATTTT
TRBV5-1	TRBJ2-7	.	TRBD1	CASSFDRGRHEQYF	TGCGCCAGCAGCTTCGACAGGGGTCGCCACGAGCAGTACTTC
TRBV2	TRBJ2-3	.	TRBD2	CASSLGTSGATQYF	TGTGCCAGCAGTCTCGGGACTAGCGGGGCTACGCAGTATTTT
TRBV5-6	TRBJ1-2	.	TRBD1	CASSLGRDSTYGYTF	TGTGCCAGCAGCTTGGGTCGGGACAGTACCTATGGCTACACCTTC
TRBV7-2	TRBJ1-3	.	.	CASSLGPTRGSGNTIYF	TGTGCCAGCAGCTTGGGACCCACGCGGGGCTCTGGAAACACCATATATTTT
TRBV5-1	TRBJ1-3	.	.	CASSLGADSYSSGNTIYF	TGCGCCAGCAGCTTGGGGGCTGACAGTTACTCCTCTGGAAACACCATATATTTT
TRBV7-9	TRBJ2-2	.	.	CASSLEPTGELFF	TGTGCCAGCAGCCTAGAGCCCACCGGGGAGCTGTTTTTT
TRBV5-1	TRBJ1-2	.	.	CASSLEQTNYGYTF	TGCGCCAGCAGCTTGGAACAGACTAACTATGGCTACACCTTC
TRBV27	TRBJ2-1	.	TRBD2	CASSLTAGAYNEQFF	TGTGCCAGCAGTTTGACAGCGGGGGCCTACAATGAGCAGTTCTTC
TRBV21-1	TRBJ2-3	.	.	CASSHGKKGGADTQYF	TGTGCCAGCAGCCACGGGAAAAAGGGCGGGGCAGATACGCAGTATTTT
TRBV4-1	TRBJ2-1	.	.	CASSQPLNSGSNEQFF	TGCGCCAGCAGCCAACCACTCAATTCGGGGTCCAATGAGCAGTTCTTC
TRBV30	TRBJ2-3	.	.	CAWSEQPTATDTQYF	TGTGCCTGGAGTGAGCAGCCCACAGCTACAGATACGCAGTATTTT
TRBV5-1	TRBJ1-1	.	.	CASTIEPTGSTEAFF	TGCGCCAGCACCATTGAACCTACAGGGAGTACTGAAGCTTTCTTT
TRBV3-1/TRBV3-2	TRBJ1-2	.	TRBD1	CASRHLRDRGGGYTF	TGTGCCAGCAGACACCTCCGGGACAGGGGGGGCGGCTACACCTTC
TRBV19	TRBJ1-2	.	.	CASSRQATNGYTF	TGTGCCAGTAGTAGACAGGCTACTAATGGCTACACCTTC
TRBV7-2	TRBJ2-7	few	.	CASKPGHQNYEQYF	TGTGCCAGCAAACCGGGACACCAGAACTACGAGCAGTACTTC
TRBV5-1	TRBJ2-7	.	.	CASSSLGQRGYEQYF	TGCGCCAGCAGCTCCCTAGGACAGAGGGGCTACGAGCAGTACTTC
TRBV15	TRBJ1-2	.	TRBD1	CATSAYDRGRGGYTF	TGTGCCACCAGCGCATACGACAGGGGGCGGGGTGGCTACACCTTC
TRBV7-9	TRBJ2-7	.	.	CASSLEETGNSYEQYF	TGTGCCAGCAGCTTAGAAGAGACAGGAAACTCCTACGAGCAGTACTTC
TRBV28	TRBJ1-3	few	.	CASSPPISLSEGNTIYF	TGTGCCAGCAGTCCCCCGATATCGTTATCTGAGGGAAACACCATATATTTT
TRBV3-1/TRBV3-2	TRBJ1-1	once	.	CASSRDLTGSNTEAFF	TGTGCCAGCAGCCGAGACTTGACAGGATCGAACACTGAAGCTTTCTTT
TRBV7-9	TRBJ1-4	.	.	CASSLDRSPNEKLFF	TGTGCCAGCAGCCTAGACAGGAGTCCTAATGAAAAACTGTTTTTT
TRBV19	TRBJ1-2	once	TRBD1	CTSSMGQPSTYGYTF	TGTACCAGTAGTATGGGACAGCCCTCGACGTATGGCTACACCTTC
TRBV2	TRBJ1-1	.	TRBD1	CASSGTGPRNTEAFF	TGTGCCAGCAGTGGGACAGGCCCAAGGAACACTGAAGCTTTCTTT
TRBV18	TRBJ1-1	few	TRBD1	CASSRQGFNTEAFF	TGTGCCAGCTCACGACAGGGATTTAACACTGAAGCTTTCTTT
TRBV14	TRBJ2-3	.	.	CASSQIDPYAGITDTQYF	TGTGCCAGCAGCCAGATCGATCCATACGCGGGGATCACAGATACGCAGTATTTT
TRBV9	TRBJ2-2	.	TRBD2	CASSPSGTNTGELFF	TGTGCCAGCAGCCCGAGCGGGACTAACACCGGGGAGCTGTTTTTT
TRBV7-9	TRBJ2-1	.	TRBD2	CASSLTSGGTYNEQFF	TGTGCCAGCAGCTTGACTAGCGGGGGGACCTACAATGAGCAGTTCTTC
TRBV4-3	TRBJ2-3	.	TRBD2	CASSQQFPSGGTDTQYF	TGCGCCAGCAGCCAACAGTTCCCTAGCGGGGGGACAGATACGCAGTATTTT
TRBV15	TRBJ2-5	.	TRBD2	CATSTLAGQETQYF	TGTGCCACCAGCACCCTAGCGGGCCAAGAGACCCAGTACTTC
TRBV10-3	TRBJ1-5	few	.	CAISEGVEQPQHF	TGTGCCATCAGTGAGGGAGTAGAACAGCCCCAGCATTTT
TRBV2	TRBJ1-1	.	.	CASSVAGREAFF	TGTGCCAGCAGTGTTGCAGGGCGGGAAGCTTTCTTT
TRBV24-1	TRBJ2-3	.	TRBD1	CATSDHTGTGGKSDTQYF	TGTGCCACCAGTGACCATACCGGGACAGGGGGTAAATCAGATACGCAGTATTTT
TRBV6-5	TRBJ2-7	.	TRBD1	CASTFPGQGRDEQYF	TGTGCCAGCACCTTCCCGGGACAGGGTAGGGACGAGCAGTACTTC
TRBV19	TRBJ2-2	.	.	CASSWGRDNTGELFF	TGTGCCAGTAGTTGGGGCAGGGATAACACCGGGGAGCTGTTTTTT
TRBV5-3	TRBJ2-3	.	TRBD2	CARPSPSGYTDTQYF	TGTGCCAGACCCTCTCCTAGCGGCTACACAGATACGCAGTATTTT
TRBV2	TRBJ2-5	.	TRBD1	CASRSSGQGPLQETQYF	TGTGCCAGCAGGAGTTCAGGACAGGGGCCGCTCCAAGAGACCCAGTACTTC
TRBV6-1	TRBJ1-5	once	.	CASSEQGRAQPQHF	TGTGCCAGCAGTGAGCAGGGGCGGGCACAGCCCCAGCATTTT
TRBV28	TRBJ1-4	.	TRBD1	CASSPRTGQGPAYNEKLFF	TGTGCCAGCAGTCCCCGGACCGGACAGGGTCCCGCCTATAATGAAAAACTGTTTTTT
TRBV27	TRBJ2-7	.	.	CASSPYRVQGEQYF	TGTGCCAGCAGTCCCTACCGCGTTCAGGGCGAGCAGTACTTC
TRBV5-1	TRBJ1-1	.	TRBD1	CASSAPNRGHTEAFF	TGCGCCAGCAGCGCGCCGAACAGGGGCCACACTGAAGCTTTCTTT
TRBV11-2	TRBJ1-5	.	.	CASSTPGPGPQHF	TGTGCCAGCAGCACCCCCGGCCCAGGGCCCCAGCATTTT
TRBV30	TRBJ1-2	.	.	CAWSVTAEYGYTF	TGTGCCTGGAGTGTCACAGCGGAATATGGCTACACCTTC
TRBV28	TRBJ1-1	once	TRBD1	CASSFRQGRAFF	TGTGCCAGCAGTTTCCGACAGGGGCGGGCTTTCTTT
TRBV5-4	TRBJ1-4	.	.	CASSFSGGPNEKLFF	TGTGCCAGCAGCTTTTCGGGGGGGCCTAATGAAAAACTGTTTTTT
TRBV7-3	TRBJ1-1	.	TRBD1	CASSSGTGAKTFF	TGTGCCAGCAGCTCCGGGACAGGGGCGAAAACTTTCTTT
TRBV5-1	TRBJ1-3	.	.	CASSSTGTGNTIYF	TGCGCCAGCAGCTCGACAGGAACTGGAAACACCATATATTTT
TRBV30	TRBJ2-7	.	TRBD2	CACAGGYEQYF	TGTGCCTGCGCGGGAGGGTACGAGCAGTACTTC
TRBV11-2	TRBJ1-2	.	TRBD1	CASSQDRGLTNYGYTF	TGTGCCAGCAGTCAGGACAGGGGGCTCACTAACTATGGCTACACCTTC
TRBV10-3	TRBJ1-1	.	.	CAISGPNRRGSSTEAFF	TGTGCCATCAGTGGACCGAACAGGCGGGGCTCGAGCACTGAAGCTTTCTTT
TRBV30	TRBJ1-2	.	.	CAWFRGSYGYTF	TGTGCCTGGTTTCGAGGTAGCTATGGCTACACCTTC
TRBV11-2	TRBJ1-1	few	TRBD1	CASRSIQGARDTEAFF	TGTGCCAGCAGGTCGATACAGGGGGCGCGAGACACTGAAGCTTTCTTT